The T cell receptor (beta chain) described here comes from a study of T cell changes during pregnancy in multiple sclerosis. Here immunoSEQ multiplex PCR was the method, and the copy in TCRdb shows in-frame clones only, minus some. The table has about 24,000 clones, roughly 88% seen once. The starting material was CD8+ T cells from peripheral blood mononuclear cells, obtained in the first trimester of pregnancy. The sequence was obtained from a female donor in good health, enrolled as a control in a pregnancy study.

CDR3 sequence: CASSVGQGNDEQFF. The CDR3, as DNA: TGTGCCAGCAGTGTTGGACAGGGTAATGATGAGCAGTTCTTC. This chain connects TRBV27 to TRBJ2-1, with TRBD1 matching over 8 bases. The CDR3 loop spans 14 amino acids. CDR1 and CDR2 (germline): MNHEY, SMNVEV (reference sequence). The V gene end was trimmed by 5 bases and the J gene end by 8 bases; junction bases not matched to a gene: 8.